One sample yielded the 25 T cell receptor beta chains listed below, sequenced in a study of T cell responses to AZD1222 COVID-19 vaccine. Produced via immunoSEQ multiplex PCR; TCRdb's table is partial and in-frame only. The sample holds about 180,000 clones, 88% seen once. Sample: peripheral blood, taken 28 days after the second AZD1222 dose. The source is an adult who received the AZD1222 COVID-19 vaccine.

V usage is TRBV6-5 and J usage is TRBJ1-2; D not resolved. The CDR3 contains 15 residues. Germline V gene data show CDR1 as MNHEY and CDR2 as SVGAGI. With 6 bases removed from V and 0 bases from J, the gap between germline ends came to 14 bases. DNA for the CDR3: TGTGCCAGCAGCCTTAACGCGATTCCTAACTATGGCTACACCTTC. As protein: CASSLNAIPNYGYTF.

The genes are TRBV28 and TRBJ2-7; no definite D call. V dropped 4 bases and J dropped 1 base, with 11 bases sitting between them. The CDR3 spans 14 residues. From germline, CDR1 is MDHEN and CDR2 SYDVKM. The CDR3 nucleotides are TGTGCCAGCAGTTACCCTGGCAATTCCTACGAGCAGTACTTC. As protein: CASSYPGNSYEQYF.

The genes are TRBV28 and TRBJ2-7, with D possibly matching TRBD1 (6 bases). Trimming removed 4 bases at V and 5 bases at J, with 18 bases between. The CDR3 is 15 amino acids. Germline V gene lookup returns CDR1 MDHEN and CDR2 SYDVKM. The CDR3 nucleotides are TGTGCCAGCAGTTCTCCGGCCCAGGGGAACCACGAGCAGTACTTC. It translates to CASSSPAQGNHEQYF.

This clone was picked up one time. One end of the junction varies from germline; a read error may be responsible. The chain carries TRBV30 and TRBJ1-1; D unclear. This CDR3 comprises 10 residues. The germline V gene encodes CDR1 GTSNPN and CDR2 SVGIG (reference sequence). In nucleotides, the CDR3 is TGCCGAATCATGAACACTGAAGCTTTCTTT. This encodes CRIMNTEAFF.

The V gene is TRBV7-9, the J gene TRBJ2-3; possibly TRBD2 for D (6 bases). Germline loops: CDR1 SEHNR, CDR2 FQNEAQ (reference sequence). V lost 7 bases, J lost 0 bases, and 20 bases lay in between. The CDR3 runs 17 residues. CDR3 residues: CASNHGPSDPSTDTQYF. Written as DNA, the CDR3 is TGTGCCAGCAACCACGGCCCTAGCGACCCTAGCACAGATACGCAGTATTTT.

The chain combines TRBV19 with TRBJ1-5; 7 nucleotides agree with TRBD1. The V and J ends lost 6 bases and 6 bases, in that order; junction bases with no gene match: 8. This CDR3 comprises 14 residues. The germline V gene has CDR1 LNHDA and CDR2 SQIVND (reference sequence). In DNA, the CDR3 is TGTGCCAGTAGCACCACAGGGGCTAGTCAGCCCCAGCATTTT. Residues: CASSTTGASQPQHF.

The chain joins TRBV6-1 to TRBJ2-1, with TRBD2 identical over 9 bases. Germline assignment: CDR1 MNHNS and CDR2 SASEGT. V dropped 3 bases and J dropped 14; count of bases not matched to a gene: 11. The CDR3 contains 14 residues. Here the CDR3 reads CASSDFGGRAVEFF. For the CDR3, the DNA is TGTGCCAGCAGTGATTTCGGCGGGAGGGCCGTGGAGTTCTTC.

This clone has just one count. The chain recombines TRBV6-6 with TRBJ2-2, with TRBD2 identical over 8 bases. V lost 5 bases to trimming and J lost 7 bases; unmatched junction nucleotides: 6. The CDR3 is 14 residues long. CDR1 and CDR2 from the germline V gene are MNHNY and SVGAGI (reference sequence). In nucleotides, the CDR3 is TGTGCCAGCAGTCTAGCGGGCCCGGGCGGGGAGCTGTTTTTT. Translated, it gives CASSLAGPGGELFF.

This chain links TRBV6-4 with TRBJ2-1, with D maybe TRBD1 (6 bases). The V gene's germline CDR1 is MRHNA and CDR2 SNTAGT. This CDR3 contains 16 residues. V lost 2 bases, J lost 8 bases, and 19 bases lay in between. The CDR3 DNA is TGTGCCAGCAGTGACCGAGGGGACACCCTACGGGATGAGCAGTTCTTC. It specifies CASSDRGDTLRDEQFF.

The chain combines TRBV5-6 with TRBJ2-3, with a possible D match to TRBD1 (6 bases). Trimming left V 5 bases short and J 4 bases short, with 11 bases between. Per the germline V gene, CDR1 is SGHDT and CDR2 is YYEEEE. CDR3 size: 13 residues. The CDR3 spells CASRQNRADTQYF. CDR3 nucleotide sequence: TGTGCCAGCAGGCAAAACAGGGCAGATACGCAGTATTTT.

This chain links TRBV7-3 with TRBJ2-2; 14 positions match TRBD2. The CDR3 runs 15 residues. The ends lost 3 bases at V and 9 bases at J; junction bases unmatched: 3. Germline V CDR1 and CDR2: SGHTA, FQGTGA. The CDR3 region is CASSLGLAGARELFF. Written as DNA, the CDR3 is TGTGCCAGCAGCTTGGGACTAGCGGGAGCCCGGGAGCTGTTTTTT. Drawing the rest from reference TRBV7-3 and TRBJ2-2, the complete variable domain is GAGVSQTPSNKVTEKGKYVELRCDPISGHTALYWYRQSLGQGPEFLIYFQGTGAADDSGLPNDRFFAVRPEGSVSTLKIQRTERGDSAVYLCASSLGLAGARELFFGEGSRLTVL.

The CDR3 loop reads CASSQNRDIDSPLHF. The CDR3 DNA sequence: TGTGCCAGCAGCCAAAACAGGGATATTGATTCACCCCTCCACTTT. The chain joins TRBV3-1 (or the pseudogene TRBV3-2) to TRBJ1-6, with D possibly being TRBD1 (6 bases). Germline V lookup: CDR1 LGHDT, CDR2 YNNKEL (reference sequence). This CDR3 has 15 residues. Trimming took 2 bases from V and 8 from J, leaving 13 bases between them.

This clone was found once. The rearrangement joins TRBV28 to TRBJ1-5; D is possibly TRBD1 (5 bases). Deletions cut 2 bases from V and 5 bases from J, with 13 bases between. The CDR3 runs 15 residues. Per germline, CDR1 MDHEN and CDR2 SYDVKM. CDR3: CASSLEGEGYQPQHF. The CDR3 nucleotides read TGTGCCAGCAGTTTAGAAGGGGAAGGGTATCAGCCCCAGCATTTT.

The J gene is TRBJ2-1, the V gene TRBV6-2 or TRBV6-3; TRBD2 agrees at 9 bases. Germline loops: CDR1 MNHEY, CDR2 SVGEGT. This CDR3 contains 15 residues. After removal of 6 bases from V and 9 bases from J, the junction contained 12 bases not matched to a gene. CDR3: CASSRELAGLGEQFF. Here the CDR3 DNA reads TGTGCCAGCAGCCGCGAGCTAGCGGGGCTGGGTGAGCAGTTCTTC.

The rearrangement uses TRBV10-3 and TRBJ1-6; 8 bases are shared with TRBD1. The germline V gene encodes CDR1 ENHRY and CDR2 SYGVKD. This CDR3 has 16 residues. V was clipped by 0 bases and J by 4 bases; unmatched bases: 2. This CDR3 is CAISESRQGYNSPLHF. DNA of the CDR3: TGTGCCATCAGTGAGTCCAGACAGGGGTATAATTCACCCCTCCACTTT.

The chain recombines TRBV15 with TRBJ2-7; possibly TRBD1 for D (6 bases). The CDR3 contains 15 residues. Germline values: CDR1 LNHNV, CDR2 YYDKDF (reference sequence). V gave up 3 bases and J gave up 1 base, with 13 bases separating them. DNA for the CDR3: TGTGCCACCAGCAGCACAGGGCCGGGGTCCTACGAGCAGTACTTC. Translated, it gives CATSSTGPGSYEQYF.

The chain combines TRBV2 with TRBJ1-5; D possibly corresponds to TRBD1 (5 bases). CDR1 is SNHLY, CDR2 FYNNEI, per germline. This CDR3 spans 13 amino acids. V was trimmed by 7 bases and J by 1 base, leaving 8 bases between them. The CDR3 loop reads CASTAGSNQPQHF. Here the CDR3 DNA reads TGTGCCAGCACGGCAGGGAGCAATCAGCCCCAGCATTTT.

The rearrangement links TRBV11-3 to TRBJ1-1; 7 nucleotides align to TRBD1. Germline loops: CDR1 SGHNT, CDR2 YENEEA. J lost 0 bases, V lost 6 bases, and 4 bases had no gene match. This CDR3 comprises 14 residues. The CDR3, as DNA: TGTGCCAGCAGTCCAACAGGGGTGAACACTGAAGCTTTCTTT. This sequence encodes CASSPTGVNTEAFF.

CDR3 DNA sequence: TGTGCCAGCAGCCCAGGACAGGGGAAGACCCAGTACTTC. It translates to CASSPGQGKTQYF. The chain has TRBV7-3 and TRBJ2-5; 9 bases fit TRBD1. The V gene's germline CDR1 is SGHTA and CDR2 FQGTGA. V lost 5 bases and J lost 6; bases outside the gene matches: 4. This CDR3 has 13 amino acids.

The gene calls are TRBV7-9 and TRBJ2-7; D possibly matches TRBD1 or TRBD2 (6 bases each). The CDR3 is made up of 14 amino acids. Germline V gives CDR1 SEHNR, CDR2 FQNEAQ (reference sequence). The ends were cut back, 5 bases at V and 3 bases at J, with 14 bases in the middle. In DNA form, the CDR3 reads TGTGCCAGCAGCAAAGGGGGGTCTTTCTACGAGCAGTACTTC. The encoded protein is CASSKGGSFYEQYF.

The rearrangement uses TRBV6-6 and TRBJ1-3; 10 bases map to TRBD1. Germline assignment: CDR1 MNHNY and CDR2 SVGAGI (reference sequence). V lost 5 bases to trimming and J lost 4 bases; unmatched junction nucleotides: 11. The CDR3 runs to 17 residues. The CDR3 region is CASSPLIGQGGGNTIYF. In DNA, the CDR3 is TGTGCCAGCAGTCCCCTGATCGGACAGGGGGGCGGAAACACCATATATTTT.

This chain uses TRBV21-1 with TRBJ2-7; the table assigns TRBD1, which was not confirmed against the DNA. TRBV21-1 is given as a pseudogene. This CDR3 is built from 14 residues. CDR3 protein: CASSLIRTDYEQYF. DNA for the CDR3: TGTGCCAGCAGCCTCATACGGACAGACTACGAGCAGTACTTC.

This sequence joins TRBV5-4 and TRBJ2-5; weak D call: TRBD1 (5 bases). With 4 bases removed from V and 4 bases from J, the gap between germline ends came to 14 bases. This CDR3 has 14 residues. Germline CDR1 SGHNT, CDR2 YYREEE (reference sequence). CDR3 sequence: CASSPTEQGETQYF. CDR3 bases: TGTGCCAGCAGCCCCACGGAGCAGGGAGAGACCCAGTACTTC. Combining the CDR3 with reference TRBV5-4 and TRBJ2-5 gives the whole variable domain ETGVTQSPTHLIKTRGQQVTLRCSSQSGHNTVSWYQQALGQGPQFIFQYYREEENGRGNFPPRFSGLQFPNYSSELNVNALELDDSALYLCASSPTEQGETQYFGPGTRLLVL.

The chain is built from TRBV9 and TRBJ2-1, with 9 positions matching TRBD1. The CDR3 sequence is 16 residues long. Germline V gene lookup returns CDR1 SGDLS and CDR2 YYNGEE. J was trimmed by 4 bases and V by 4 bases; bases with no gene match: 9. The CDR3 sequence: CASSPNAGTGYNEQFF. The CDR3 nucleotides are TGTGCCAGCAGCCCAAATGCCGGGACAGGGTACAATGAGCAGTTCTTC.

The CDR3 sequence is CASSPAGMGEGNEQFF. The CDR3 bases are TGTGCCAGCAGCCCAGCGGGGATGGGAGAGGGCAATGAGCAGTTCTTC. This chain links TRBV4-2 with TRBJ2-1, with TRBD2 identical over 7 bases. CDR1 and CDR2 from the germline V gene are LGHNA and YNFKEQ. The CDR3 has 16 residues. V shed 4 bases and J 6 bases; nucleotides not matched to a gene: 12.